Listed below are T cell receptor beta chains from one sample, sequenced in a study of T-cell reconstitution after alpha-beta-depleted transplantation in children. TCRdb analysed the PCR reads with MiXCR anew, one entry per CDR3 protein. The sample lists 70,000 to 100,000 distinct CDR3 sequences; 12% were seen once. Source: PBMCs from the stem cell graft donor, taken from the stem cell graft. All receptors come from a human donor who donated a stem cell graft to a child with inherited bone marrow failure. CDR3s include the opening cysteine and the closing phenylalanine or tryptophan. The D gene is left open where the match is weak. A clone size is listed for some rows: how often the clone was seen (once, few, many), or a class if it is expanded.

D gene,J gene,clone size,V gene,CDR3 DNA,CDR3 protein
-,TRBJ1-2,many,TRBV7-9,TGTGCCAGCAGCTTCACAGGGAGTCTCGACTATGGCTACACCTTC,CASSFTGSLDYGYTF
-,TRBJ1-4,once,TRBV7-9,TGTGCCAGCAGCCAGCCGGCGAAGGAAAAACTGTTTTTT,CASSQPAKEKLFF
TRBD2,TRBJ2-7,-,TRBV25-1,TGTGCCAGCAGTGCTAGCGGGGTCTCCTACGAGCAGTACTTC,CASSASGVSYEQYF
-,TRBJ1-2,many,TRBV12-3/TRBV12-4,TGTGCCAGCAGTTTAATGGCCGGGGCTGGCTACACCTTC,CASSLMAGAGYTF
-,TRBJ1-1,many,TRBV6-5,TGTGCCAGCAGTTACGACAGGAACACTGAAGCTTTCTTT,CASSYDRNTEAFF
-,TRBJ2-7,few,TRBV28,TGTGCCAGCAGTTTAGTCGGAGGGACTTTGGACGAGCAGTACTTC,CASSLVGGTLDEQYF
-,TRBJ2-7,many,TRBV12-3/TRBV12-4,TGTGCCAGCAGCCTACAGGATTTTAGCGAGCAGTACTTC,CASSLQDFSEQYF
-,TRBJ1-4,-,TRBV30,TGTGCCTGGGAACCAGGGAGTTCGCCTGAAAAACTGTTTTTT,CAWEPGSSPEKLFF
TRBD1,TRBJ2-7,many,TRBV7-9,TGTGCCAGCAGCCCCATCGACAGGGGAGAAGTTGAGCAGTACTTC,CASSPIDRGEVEQYF
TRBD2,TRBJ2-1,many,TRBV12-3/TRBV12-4,TGTGCCAGCTCCCTGAGAGTAGCGGGATACAATGAGCAGTTCTTC,CASSLRVAGYNEQFF
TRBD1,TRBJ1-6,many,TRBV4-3,TGCGCCAGCAGCCAACGGCAGGGGGGATCACCCCTCCACTTT,CASSQRQGGSPLHF
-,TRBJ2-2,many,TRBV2,TGTGCCAGCAGTGCCTCCGGGGAGCTGTTTTTT,CASSASGELFF
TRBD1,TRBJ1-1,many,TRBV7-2,TGTGCCAGCAGCCCACAGGGGGCGAGCACTGAAGCTTTCTTT,CASSPQGASTEAFF
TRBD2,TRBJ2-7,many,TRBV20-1,TGCAGTGCTAGAGTCCTAGCGGTCTCCTACGAGCAGTACTTC,CSARVLAVSYEQYF
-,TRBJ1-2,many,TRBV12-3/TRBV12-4,TGTGCCAGCAGCCGGGGGGGTTCGAACTATGGCTACACCTTC,CASSRGGSNYGYTF
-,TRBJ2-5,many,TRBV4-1,TGCGCCAGCAGCCAAGATGTCCGAGAGACCCAGTACTTC,CASSQDVRETQYF
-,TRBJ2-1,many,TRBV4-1,TGCGCCAGCAGCCAAGTCAATATCATCTCCTACAATGAGCAGTTCTTC,CASSQVNIISYNEQFF
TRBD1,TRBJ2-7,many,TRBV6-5,TGTGCCAGCAGTTACTCGAGCAGGGGGCTGTCCTACGAGCAGTACTTC,CASSYSSRGLSYEQYF
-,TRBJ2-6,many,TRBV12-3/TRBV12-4,TGTGCCAGCAGTTTGGCCGGATCTGGGGCCAACGTCCTGACTTTC,CASSLAGSGANVLTF
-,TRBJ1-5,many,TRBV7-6,TGTGCCAGCAGCTTATACCCGGACGGCAATCAGCCCCAGCATTTT,CASSLYPDGNQPQHF
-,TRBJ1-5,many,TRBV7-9,TGTGCCAGCAGCTTAGGACCGGAGAAGCGGGGGATCCAGCCCCAGCATTTT,CASSLGPEKRGIQPQHF
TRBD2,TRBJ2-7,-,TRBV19,TGTGCCAGTAGCTCTAGGGCTTCAAGCGGGAGTAGTTTCTACGAGCAGTACTTC,CASSSRASSGSSFYEQYF
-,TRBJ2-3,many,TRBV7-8,TGTGCCAGCAGCTTTCAGGCGGGGCAGGATACGCAGTATTTT,CASSFQAGQDTQYF
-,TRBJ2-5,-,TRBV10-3,TGTGCCATCAGTGATCAAGAGGACAGTTCTGAGACCCAGTACTTC,CAISDQEDSSETQYF
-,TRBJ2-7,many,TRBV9,TGTGCCAGCAGCCCCGGGGGACCTTACGAGCAGTACTTC,CASSPGGPYEQYF
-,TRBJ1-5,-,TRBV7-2,TGTGCCAGCAGCCTTACTTGGGACACGAATCAGCCCCAGCATTTT,CASSLTWDTNQPQHF
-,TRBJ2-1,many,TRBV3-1,TGTGCCAGCAGCCAAGCGGGGGGCCCTACCTTGCAGCAGTTCTTC,CASSQAGGPTLQQFF
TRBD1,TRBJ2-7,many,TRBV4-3,TGCGCCAGCAGCCAATCCGGGACAGGGGTTTACGAGCAGTACTTC,CASSQSGTGVYEQYF
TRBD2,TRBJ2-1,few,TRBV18,TGTGCCAGCTCCCCCCTAGCGGGGCACAATGAGCAGTTCTTC,CASSPLAGHNEQFF
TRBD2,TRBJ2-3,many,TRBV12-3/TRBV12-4,TGTGCCAGCAGTTTGGGAGGGACTAGCACAGATACGCAGTATTTT,CASSLGGTSTDTQYF
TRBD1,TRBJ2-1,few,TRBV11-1,TGTGCCAGCAGGAGTTTGGCCGGGACAGGGGTATGGACCGGCAATGAGCAGTTCTTC,CASRSLAGTGVWTGNEQFF
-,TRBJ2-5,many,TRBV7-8,TGTGCCAGCAGCTTAGCACAGAAAGAGACCCAGTACTTC,CASSLAQKETQYF
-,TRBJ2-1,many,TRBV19,TGTGCCAGTAGTCTTAGGGATGAGCATTTCTTC,CASSLRDEHFF
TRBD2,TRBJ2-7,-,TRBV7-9,TGTGCCAGCAGCTTCCCCCCTAGCGGGAAACATAACGAGCAGTACTTC,CASSFPPSGKHNEQYF
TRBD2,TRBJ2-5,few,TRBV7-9,TGTGCCAGCAGCTCGAGCGGGGGGGAGTACCAAGAGACCCAGTACTTC,CASSSSGGEYQETQYF
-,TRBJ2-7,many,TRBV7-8,TGTGCCAGCAGCTTCGGAAACACTTACGAGCAGTACTTC,CASSFGNTYEQYF
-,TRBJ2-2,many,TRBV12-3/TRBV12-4,TGTGCCAGCAGGCATGTGAACACCGGGGAGCTGTTTTTT,CASRHVNTGELFF
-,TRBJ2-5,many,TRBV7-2,TGTGCCAGCAGCCTCCTCCCCGGGACCCAGTACTTC,CASSLLPGTQYF
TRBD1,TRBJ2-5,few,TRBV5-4,TGTGCCAGCAGCAGTAACCCAGGGGGCGCAAGCCAAGAGACCCAGTACTTC,CASSSNPGGASQETQYF
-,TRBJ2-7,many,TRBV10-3,TGTGCCATCAAAGGACTGGGTTCCTACGAGCAGTACTTC,CAIKGLGSYEQYF
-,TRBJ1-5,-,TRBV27,TGTGCCAGCAGTTTGGGCACTGAGGGACAGCCCCAGCATTTT,CASSLGTEGQPQHF
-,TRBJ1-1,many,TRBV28,TGTGCCAGCAGCATACTCCCCCTTGTCATTAACACTGAAGCTTTCTTT,CASSILPLVINTEAFF
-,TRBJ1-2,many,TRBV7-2,TGTGCCAGCAGCTTAGGAAGCCCGAACTATGGCTACACCTTC,CASSLGSPNYGYTF
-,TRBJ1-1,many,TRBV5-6,TGTGCCAGCAGCTTGTTTCGGGGTTTGAACACTGAAGCTTTCTTT,CASSLFRGLNTEAFF